One and the same sample provided the 2 T cell receptor beta chains below, sequenced in a study of shared clonotypes between healthy human individuals. TCRdb keeps only in-frame clones here, not all; method: immunoSEQ multiplex PCR. Among over 2 million clones listed, around 92% were seen once. Input material: naive CD4+ T cells from PBMCs. Subset described: CD45RA+ positively selected. The receptors come from a young man in good health. Some clones in this sample may be carry-over from other donors' samples.

The chain joins TRBV18 to TRBJ2-2, with D possibly being TRBD2 (5 bases). V was pared by 2 bases and J by 6 bases, with 13 bases between. Germline CDR1 reads KGHSH; CDR2 reads LQKENI. There are 15 residues in the CDR3. In DNA form, the CDR3 reads TGTGCCAGCTCACCAGGACTCGGGATCCCCGGGGAGCTGTTTTTT. This sequence encodes CASSPGLGIPGELFF.

A few counts support this clone. The J gene is TRBJ1-1, the V gene TRBV25-1; possible D gene TRBD1, 5 bases. The CDR3 covers 15 residues. From germline, CDR1 is MGHDK and CDR2 SYGVNS. V was pared by 1 base and J by 4 bases, with 13 bases between. This CDR3 is CASSEFFPGTTEAFF. In DNA form, the CDR3 reads TGTGCCAGCAGTGAATTTTTCCCTGGGACCACTGAAGCTTTCTTT.